This T cell receptor (beta chain) was sequenced during a study of Graves' ophthalmopathy and Graves' hyperthyroidism. Study conclusions and caveats: Blood repertoires reportedly contained most expanded thyroid clonotypes above 0.001 frequency.

This clonotype was detected many times. Its antigen is as yet unknown. Investigators amplified TCR beta CDR3 regions from RNA transcripts. Second-round multiplex PCR followed a first-round RT-PCR using HTBI primers. Each CDR3 protein gets one entry after TCRdb re-called the multiplex PCR reads with MiXCR. The sample records about 210,000 distinct CDR3 sequences, 25% to 30% being singletons. Between the trimmed V and J ends, which lost 6 bases and 8 bases, there was a span of 16 bases. Germline V gives CDR1 KGHSH, CDR2 LQKENI. The CDR3 is made up of 13 amino acids. All donors with ophthalmopathy were recorded as having moderate-to-severe activity, CAS ≥3, NOSPECS ≥4 and a duration under 3 months. Excluded were patients with other autoimmune diseases, uncontrolled infections, pregnancy or lactation. PBMCs came from roughly 9.1 ml of fresh peripheral blood.

The receptor was derived from a man between 45 and 60 years old with Graves' ophthalmopathy. The rearrangement joins TRBV18 to TRBJ1-2, with D possibly matching TRBD1 (6 bases). Sequences were obtained from peripheral blood. CDR3 coding DNA: TGTGCCAGCTCCCCTGGGGGGCGTGAGGGCTACACCTTC. Translation gives CASSPGGREGYTF. Full variable domain (outside the CDR3, taken from reference TRBV18 and TRBJ1-2): NAGVMQNPRHLVRRRGQEARLRCSPMKGHSHVYWYRQLPEEGLKFMVYLQKENIIDESGMPKERFSAEFPKEGPSILRIQQVVRGDSAAYFCASSPGGREGYTFGSGTRLTVV.